This TCR beta chain was sequenced in a study of cytomegalovirus exposure and HLA in healthy donors. Findings and caveats of the study: At a 0.05 false discovery rate, a later analysis found about 17,000 TCR beta sequences to be associated with HLA alleles. Across donors, most TCRs were seen rarely, yet some public ones were widespread. Reportedly, TCR beta sequences accurately predicted HLA-A and HLA-B alleles in most subjects.

Turning to this clone: Its antigen is as yet unknown.

Trimming shortened V by 2 bases and J by 5 bases, and 4 bases separated the two germline ends. The CDR3 totals 12 residues. Germline CDR1 is MDHEN and CDR2 is SYDVKM. PCR used 60 Vbeta primers and 13 Jbeta primers. Using immunoSEQ multiplex PCR, the repertoire was profiled, and TCRdb retains in-frame clones only, with some absent. The data show about 190,000 clones, 74% seen once. The V gene is TRBV28, the J gene TRBJ1-5; no reliable D call. The clonotype originates from a woman in her thirties in good health and CMV-seropositive. The specimen was PBMCs. CDR3 region: CASSLNYQPQHF. The CDR3 coding sequence is TGTGCCAGCAGTTTAAACTATCAGCCCCAGCATTTT. Full variable domain (rest looked up from reference TRBV28 and TRBJ1-5): DVKVTQSSRYLVKRTGEKVFLECVQDMDHENMFWYRQDPGLGLRLIYFSYDVKMKEKGDIPEGYSVSREKKERFSLILESASTNQTSMYLCASSLNYQPQHFGDGTRLSIL.